The text below deals with one TCR beta chain. Its specificity is unknown. Each donor gave about 9.3 milliliters of peripheral blood. These data are taken from a study of blood T cells in healthy people across ages. Trimming pared 3 bases from V and 5 bases from J, leaving 13 bases between. CDR3 size: 14 residues. Germline CDR1 MGHDK, CDR2 SYGVNS. Sample-barcoded 5' priming and a J-beta primer mix drove a second PCR of about 6 to 12 cycles. A template-switch adaptor that had 12 random nucleotides put a tag on each cDNA molecule. MiXCR, run by TCRdb on the 5' RACE reads, gives a single entry per CDR3 protein. The repertoire holds roughly 930,000 distinct CDR3 sequences, with approximately 49% as singletons. The study, taken as a whole, reports: Possibly, changes in expanded clonotypes were confounded because donor CMV status was unknown.

The rearrangement links TRBV25-1 to TRBJ2-5; TRBD2 is a possible D gene (6 bases). This receptor was identified in a young man in good health. Sequences were obtained from blood. This chain's CDR3 is CASSDRGIGETQYF. The CDR3 bases are TGTGCCAGCAGTGATCGGGGGATTGGCGAGACCCAGTACTTC.